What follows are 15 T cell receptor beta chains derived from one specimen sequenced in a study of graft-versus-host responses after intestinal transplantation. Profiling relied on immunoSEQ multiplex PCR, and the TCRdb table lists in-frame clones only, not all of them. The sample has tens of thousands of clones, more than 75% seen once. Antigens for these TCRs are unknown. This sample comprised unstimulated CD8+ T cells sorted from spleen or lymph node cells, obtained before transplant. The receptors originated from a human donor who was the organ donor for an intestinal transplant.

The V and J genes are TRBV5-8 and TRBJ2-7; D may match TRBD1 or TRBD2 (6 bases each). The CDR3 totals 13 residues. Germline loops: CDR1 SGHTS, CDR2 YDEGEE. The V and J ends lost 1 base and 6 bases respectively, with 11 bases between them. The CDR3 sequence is CASSLTWGAEQYF. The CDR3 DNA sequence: TGTGCCAGCAGCTTGACCTGGGGGGCCGAGCAGTACTTC.

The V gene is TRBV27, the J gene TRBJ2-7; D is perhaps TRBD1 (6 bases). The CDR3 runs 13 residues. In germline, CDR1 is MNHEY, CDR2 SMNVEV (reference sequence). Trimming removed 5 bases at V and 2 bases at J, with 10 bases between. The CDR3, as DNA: TGTGCCAGCAGTCCGCGACAGGCCTACGAGCAGTACTTC. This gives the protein CASSPRQAYEQYF.

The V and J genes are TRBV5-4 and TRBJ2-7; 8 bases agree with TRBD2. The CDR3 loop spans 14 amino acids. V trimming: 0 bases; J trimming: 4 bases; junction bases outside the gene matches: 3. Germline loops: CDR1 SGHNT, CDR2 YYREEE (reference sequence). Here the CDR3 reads CASSLGTSRYEQYF. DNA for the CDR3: TGTGCCAGCAGCTTGGGGACTAGCAGATACGAGCAGTACTTC.

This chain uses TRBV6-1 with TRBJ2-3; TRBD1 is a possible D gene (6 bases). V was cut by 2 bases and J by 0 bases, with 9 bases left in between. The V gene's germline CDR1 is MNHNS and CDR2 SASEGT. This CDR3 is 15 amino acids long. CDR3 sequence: CASSETGPSTDTQYF. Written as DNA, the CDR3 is TGTGCCAGCAGTGAAACAGGGCCTAGCACAGATACGCAGTATTTT.

The CDR3 DNA sequence: TGTGCCAGCAGTTATTTGTCCTCGGGAAACACTGAGCAGTTCTTC. Translating gives CASSYLSSGNTEQFF. The chain combines TRBV6-5 with TRBJ2-1, with D possibly matching TRBD2 (5 bases). V was clipped by 3 bases and J by 9 bases, with 18 bases between them. Germline V CDR1 and CDR2: MNHEY, SVGAGI. The CDR3 totals 15 residues.

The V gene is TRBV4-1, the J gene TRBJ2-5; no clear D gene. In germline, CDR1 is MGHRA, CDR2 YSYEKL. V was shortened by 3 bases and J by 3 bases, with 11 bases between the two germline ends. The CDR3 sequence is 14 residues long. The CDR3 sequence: CASSQRLGKETQYF. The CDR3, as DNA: TGCGCCAGCAGCCAGCGCTTGGGGAAAGAGACCCAGTACTTC.

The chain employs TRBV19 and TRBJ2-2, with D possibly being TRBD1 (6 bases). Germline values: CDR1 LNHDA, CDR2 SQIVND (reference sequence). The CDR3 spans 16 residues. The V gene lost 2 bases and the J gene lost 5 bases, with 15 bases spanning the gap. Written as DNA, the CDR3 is TGTGCCAGTAGTATATCGGGGTTAGGGGGAACCGGGGAGCTGTTTTTT. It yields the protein CASSISGLGGTGELFF.

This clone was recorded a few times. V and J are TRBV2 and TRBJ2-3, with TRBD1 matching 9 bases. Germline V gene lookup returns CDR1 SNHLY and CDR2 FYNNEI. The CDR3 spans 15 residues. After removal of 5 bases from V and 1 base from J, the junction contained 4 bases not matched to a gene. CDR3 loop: CASSLRDRGTDTQYF. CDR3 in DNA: TGTGCCAGCAGTCTCCGGGACAGGGGCACAGATACGCAGTATTTT.

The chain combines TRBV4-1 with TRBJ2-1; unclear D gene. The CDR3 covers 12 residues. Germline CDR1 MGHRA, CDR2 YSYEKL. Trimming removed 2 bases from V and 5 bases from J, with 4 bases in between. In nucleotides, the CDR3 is TGCGCCAGCAGCCAATATAACAATGAGCAGTTCTTC. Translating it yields CASSQYNNEQFF.

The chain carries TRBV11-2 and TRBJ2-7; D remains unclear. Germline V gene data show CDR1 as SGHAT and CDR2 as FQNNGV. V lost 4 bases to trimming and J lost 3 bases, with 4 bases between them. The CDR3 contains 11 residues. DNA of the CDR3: TGTGCCAGCAGCTATTACTACGAGCAGTACTTC. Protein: CASSYYYEQYF. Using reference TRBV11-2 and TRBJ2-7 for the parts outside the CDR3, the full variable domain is EAGVAQSPRYKIIEKRQSVAFWCNPISGHATLYWYQQILGQGPKLLIQFQNNGVVDDSQLPKDRFSAERLKGVDSTLKIQPAKLEDSAVYLCASSYYYEQYFGPGTRLTVT.

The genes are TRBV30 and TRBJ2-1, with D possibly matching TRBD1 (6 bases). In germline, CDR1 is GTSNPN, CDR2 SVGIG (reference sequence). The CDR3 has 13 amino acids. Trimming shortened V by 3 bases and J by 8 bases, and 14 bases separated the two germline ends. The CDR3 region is CAWSQTGLDEQFF. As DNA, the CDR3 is TGTGCCTGGAGCCAAACAGGGTTGGATGAGCAGTTCTTC.

In DNA form, the CDR3 reads TGTGCCAGCAGTTCGATTCCTCCAGTGAACACTGAAGCTTTCTTT. This codes for CASSSIPPVNTEAFF. The rearrangement joins TRBV7-9 to TRBJ1-1; D remains unclear. Germline-derived CDR1 and CDR2 are SEHNR and FQNEAQ (reference sequence). The CDR3 is made up of 15 amino acids. V was trimmed by 6 bases and J by 0 bases, leaving 14 bases between them.

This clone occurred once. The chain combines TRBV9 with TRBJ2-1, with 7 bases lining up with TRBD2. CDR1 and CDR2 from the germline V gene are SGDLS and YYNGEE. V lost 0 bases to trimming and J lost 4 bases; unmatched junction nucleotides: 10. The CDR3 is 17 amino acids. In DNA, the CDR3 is TGTGCCAGCAGCGTAGTCGGTAGCGGGCCCCCTTACAATGAGCAGTTCTTC. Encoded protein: CASSVVGSGPPYNEQFF.

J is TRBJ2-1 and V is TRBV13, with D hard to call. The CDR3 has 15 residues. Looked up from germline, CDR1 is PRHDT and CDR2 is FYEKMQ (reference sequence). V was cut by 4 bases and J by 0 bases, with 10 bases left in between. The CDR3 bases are TGTGCCAGCAGCTATCTCCAGAGCTCCTACAATGAGCAGTTCTTC. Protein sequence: CASSYLQSSYNEQFF.

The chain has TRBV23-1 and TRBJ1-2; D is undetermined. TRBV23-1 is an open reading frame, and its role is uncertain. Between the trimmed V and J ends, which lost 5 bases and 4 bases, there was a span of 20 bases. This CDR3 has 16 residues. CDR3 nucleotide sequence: TGCGCCAGCAGTTATTCCGGGCTACGAAAGACCTATGGCTACACCTTC. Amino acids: CASSYSGLRKTYGYTF.